Each of the 5 T cell receptor beta chains below was sequenced from the same sample in a study of T cell responses to AZD1222 COVID-19 vaccine. TCRdb keeps only in-frame clones here, not all; method: immunoSEQ multiplex PCR. The sample lists over 75,000 clones, around 86% occurring once. The material was peripheral blood, obtained on day 0 of AZD1222 vaccination. The receptors here all came from an adult in good health.

The chain joins TRBV6-6 to TRBJ1-1; possible D gene TRBD1, 5 bases. The length of the CDR3 is 15 residues. The V gene lost 0 bases and the J gene lost 6 bases, with 14 bases spanning the gap. Germline V lookup: CDR1 MNHNY, CDR2 SVGAGI (reference sequence). The CDR3 region is CASSYSGGVRAEAFF. The CDR3 DNA follows: TGTGCCAGCAGTTACTCGGGAGGGGTGAGAGCTGAAGCTTTCTTT.

This chain connects TRBV30 to TRBJ1-5; D is unresolved. Looked up from germline, CDR1 is GTSNPN and CDR2 is SVGIG (reference sequence). The CDR3 has 14 amino acids. Between the trimmed V and J ends, which lost 6 bases and 2 bases, there was a span of 14 bases. The CDR3 DNA follows: TGTGCCTGCCAAAACTACCCGGGCAATCAGCCCCAGCATTTT. This encodes CACQNYPGNQPQHF.

The V call is TRBV6-5, the J call TRBJ1-1; no clear D gene. The CDR3 has 12 amino acids. Trimming left V 6 bases short and J 1 base short, with 6 bases between. Germline loops: CDR1 MNHEY, CDR2 SVGAGI. The CDR3 protein is CASRKGNTEAFF. The CDR3 coding sequence is TGTGCCAGCAGAAAAGGGAACACTGAAGCTTTCTTT.

The chain has TRBV7-2 and TRBJ2-4; possibly TRBD2 for D (6 bases). The CDR3 consists of 15 residues. Germline V gene data show CDR1 as SGHTA and CDR2 as FQGNSA. V lost 5 bases, J lost 1 base, and 12 bases lay in between. CDR3 sequence reads: CASSPRRGAKNIQYF. CDR3 coding DNA: TGTGCCAGCAGCCCCCGACGGGGGGCCAAAAACATTCAGTACTTC.

The chain has TRBV7-2 and TRBJ2-3, with TRBD2 as a possible D gene (5 bases). Deletions cut 5 bases from V and 1 base from J, with 10 bases between. Germline-derived CDR1 and CDR2 are SGHTA and FQGNSA. This CDR3 is 14 amino acids long. The CDR3 sequence is CASSQRSRTDTQYF. The CDR3 DNA reads as TGTGCCAGCAGCCAGCGGAGCCGCACAGATACGCAGTATTTT.